The 32 T cell receptor beta chains below all came from one sample that was sequenced in a study of cytomegalovirus exposure and HLA in healthy donors. This PCR relied on a set of 60 Vbeta primers and 13 Jbeta primers. The assay was immunoSEQ multiplex PCR, and TCRdb's table has in-frame clones only and misses some. The sample includes roughly 89,000 clones, 75% to 85% of them seen just once. Specimen: PBMCs. The receptors originated from a man between 18 and 35 years old in good health and CMV-seronegative.

This clone was picked up one time. This sequence joins TRBV5-1 and TRBJ1-1; no clear D gene. The V end lost 1 base, the J end lost 4 bases, and 11 bases lay between the germline ends. The germline gives CDR1 SGHRS, CDR2 YFSETQ. The CDR3 extends over 14 amino acids. The CDR3 coding sequence is TGCGCCAGCAGCTTGACAGCCGTGAGCACTGAAGCTTTCTTT. Translating it yields CASSLTAVSTEAFF.

The chain couples TRBV5-1 to TRBJ1-2, with D maybe TRBD1 (5 bases). Trimming left V 0 bases short and J 4 bases short, with 7 bases between. The CDR3 loop spans 13 amino acids. The germline CDR1 and CDR2 sequences are SGHRS and YFSETQ. The CDR3 here is CASSLGQLYGYTF. As DNA, the CDR3 is TGCGCCAGCAGCTTGGGACAGCTCTATGGCTACACCTTC.

J is TRBJ2-5 and V is TRBV7-7; 13 bases are a match to TRBD2. With V trimmed by 5 bases and J by 5 bases, 5 bases remained unmatched. There are 15 residues in the CDR3. Germline CDR1 SSHAT, CDR2 FNYEAQ (reference sequence). CDR3 loop: CASSPRTSGGETQYF. CDR3 nucleotide sequence: TGTGCCAGCAGCCCACGGACTAGCGGGGGTGAGACCCAGTACTTC.

The rearrangement uses TRBV5-1 and TRBJ2-5; D is possibly TRBD1 (6 bases). Trimming took off 0 bases at V and 1 base at J, with 19 bases between the two ends. Germline lookup yields CDR1 SGHRS and CDR2 YFSETQ. This CDR3 has 18 residues. CDR3 in amino acids: CASSLGTSRGRIQETQYF. CDR3 in DNA: TGCGCCAGCAGCTTGGGAACTTCCAGGGGTAGGATCCAAGAGACCCAGTACTTC.

This chain joins TRBV12-5 and TRBJ2-3; unclear D gene. The CDR3 has 16 residues. Deletions cut 4 bases from V and 2 bases from J, with 16 bases between. Germline CDR1 and CDR2: LGHNT and FRNRAP. CDR3 residues: CASGSPPGYLTDTQYF. Here the CDR3 DNA reads TGTGCTAGTGGTTCCCCCCCGGGTTACCTCACAGATACGCAGTATTTT.

The CDR3 is CASSLVGAKSTGVTQYF. CDR3 nucleotide sequence: TGTGCCAGCAGCCTCGTAGGGGCGAAAAGTACAGGGGTAACGCAGTATTTT. The rearrangement links TRBV4-2 to TRBJ2-3; TRBD1 agrees at 7 bases. The germline V gene has CDR1 LGHNA and CDR2 YNFKEQ. V was pared by 4 bases and J by 9 bases, with 19 bases of the junction left unmatched. This CDR3 region has 17 residues.

The V and J genes are TRBV5-1 and TRBJ2-7, with 9 positions matching TRBD2. Trimming took 5 bases from V and 2 from J; bases not matched to a gene: 5. Germline CDR1 and CDR2: SGHRS and YFSETQ. This CDR3 is built from 14 residues. The CDR3 coding sequence is TGCGCCAGCAGGCGGGAGGGCATCGCCTACGAGCAGTACTTC. It codes for CASRREGIAYEQYF.

The chain couples TRBV4-1 to TRBJ2-3; TRBD2 matches at 8 bases. Germline V lookup: CDR1 MGHRA, CDR2 YSYEKL. With V trimmed by 0 bases and J by 7 bases, 12 bases remained unmatched. This CDR3 is 17 amino acids long. CDR3 sequence reads: CASSQDPPGGAYHTQYF. The CDR3 nucleotides read TGCGCCAGCAGCCAAGACCCCCCCGGGGGGGCCTATCATACGCAGTATTTT.

This clone was observed a few times. The chain joins TRBV4-1 to TRBJ1-1; 9 bases align to TRBD1. The CDR3 runs to 15 residues. Trimming cost V 3 bases and J 12 bases; bases outside gene matches: 14. The germline gives CDR1 MGHRA, CDR2 YSYEKL. The CDR3 nucleotides are TGCGCCAGCAGCCACCTCACCAACCGGGACAGGGAACCTTTCTTT. Residues: CASSHLTNRDREPFF.

The chain uses TRBV9 and TRBJ1-1, with unresolved D. The germline V and J ends were trimmed by 2 bases and 1 base, with 12 bases remaining between them. Germline V CDR1 and CDR2: SGDLS, YYNGEE. This CDR3 region has 15 residues. The CDR3 nucleotides read TGTGCCAGCAGCGTGGGCGTGAACCAGAACACTGAAGCTTTCTTT. Amino acid sequence: CASSVGVNQNTEAFF.

The V call is TRBV7-2, the J call TRBJ1-1, with 10 positions matching TRBD1. Germline trimming cut 2 bases from V and 6 bases from J; bases unmatched to any gene: 6. CDR1 and CDR2 from the germline V gene are SGHTA and FQGNSA. The CDR3 is 15 residues long. The CDR3 bases are TGTGCCAGCAGCTTAACCATTGGGACAGGGGCTGAAGCTTTCTTT. Translation: CASSLTIGTGAEAFF.

The gene calls are TRBV29-1 and TRBJ2-3, with D possibly matching TRBD2 (5 bases). With 3 bases removed from V and 2 bases from J, the gap between germline ends came to 9 bases. CDR1 is SQVTM and CDR2 is ANQGSEA in the germline V gene. CDR3 length equals 13 residues. CDR3 nucleotides: TGCAGCGTTGAGGCCGGGAACACAGATACGCAGTATTTT. Protein sequence: CSVEAGNTDTQYF.

V is TRBV5-1 and J is TRBJ1-2; 10 bases match TRBD1. V lost 3 bases, J lost 10 bases, and 12 bases stayed unmatched. This CDR3 has 15 amino acids. Germline CDR1 and CDR2: SGHRS and YFSETQ. The DNA of the CDR3 is TGCGCCAGCAGCTGGAACACTCCGGGACAGGGGTTCTACACCTTC. Translation gives CASSWNTPGQGFYTF.

V is TRBV5-1 and J is TRBJ1-4; D might be TRBD1 (5 bases). Germline CDR1 reads SGHRS; CDR2 reads YFSETQ. V was shortened by 5 bases and J by 0 bases, with 11 bases between the two germline ends. The CDR3 runs to 15 residues. CDR3 sequence reads: CASRPGGATNEKLFF. The DNA of the CDR3 is TGCGCCAGCAGACCGGGGGGAGCAACTAATGAAAAACTGTTTTTT.

CDR3 nucleotides: TGTGCCAGCAGCTTCAGCGAGGGCTCCTACAATGAGCAGTTCTTC. Its translation is CASSFSEGSYNEQFF. The chain has TRBV11-2 and TRBJ2-1, with D perhaps matching TRBD2 (5 bases). CDR1 and CDR2 from the germline V gene are SGHAT and FQNNGV. CDR3 length equals 15 residues. V was shortened by 3 bases and J by 0 bases, with 9 bases between the two germline ends.

The V and J genes are TRBV30 and TRBJ1-1; the D gene is possibly TRBD1 (5 bases). V dropped 2 bases and J dropped 2 bases, with 9 bases sitting between them. Germline-derived CDR1 and CDR2 are GTSNPN and SVGIG (reference sequence). The CDR3 is made up of 13 amino acids. The CDR3 nucleotides are TGTGCCTGGAGTACCAGGGCAAACACTGAAGCTTTCTTT. Its protein product is CAWSTRANTEAFF.

Written as DNA, the CDR3 is TGTGCCAGCAGCCCCGTCGGGACAGGGGCCCATAACGATCAAGAGACCCAGTACTTC. Amino acid sequence: CASSPVGTGAHNDQETQYF. The chain combines TRBV7-9 with TRBJ2-5, with TRBD1 matching 10 bases. V lost 5 bases, J lost 2 bases, and 17 bases stayed unmatched. The germline V gene encodes CDR1 SEHNR and CDR2 FQNEAQ (reference sequence). CDR3 length equals 19 residues.

This clone was seen a single time. V and J are TRBV10-3 and TRBJ2-1; 8 bases line up with TRBD1. V was pared by 6 bases and J by 0 bases, with 1 base of the junction left unmatched. CDR1 is ENHRY, CDR2 SYGVKD, per germline. The CDR3 is made up of 14 amino acids. The CDR3, as DNA: TGTGCCATCAGGGGACAGGTCTCCTACAATGAGCAGTTCTTC. This codes for CAIRGQVSYNEQFF.

The J gene is TRBJ2-1, the V gene TRBV20-1; D call uncertain. The CDR3 covers 10 residues. V shed 5 bases and J shed 11 bases, with 10 bases lying between them. CDR1 DFQATT and CDR2 SNEGSKA come from the germline V gene (reference sequence). The CDR3 loop reads CSAPLAQQFF. The CDR3 DNA sequence: TGCAGTGCTCCTTTAGCCCAGCAGTTCTTC.

Note on this clone: One end of the junction does not line up with germline, which may come from a read error. The CDR3 protein is CVISESRGLGYGYTF. The CDR3 coding sequence is TGTGTCATCAGTGAGTCGCGGGGCCTGGGATATGGCTACACCTTC. The rearrangement joins TRBV10-3 to TRBJ1-2; D possibly corresponds to TRBD1 (5 bases). Per germline, CDR1 ENHRY and CDR2 SYGVKD. CDR3 size: 15 residues.

The rearrangement links TRBV6-1 to TRBJ2-7; a weak D match, TRBD1 (5 bases). In germline, CDR1 is MNHNS, CDR2 SASEGT. This CDR3 has 12 residues. Trimming left V 8 bases short and J 2 bases short, with 10 bases between. The CDR3 DNA reads as TGTGCCAGCTTCGACAGCCCCTACGAGCAGTACTTC. Translated: CASFDSPYEQYF.

The J gene is TRBJ2-7, the V gene TRBV7-6; D unclear. CDR3 length: 13 amino acids. Trimming left V 4 bases short and J 5 bases short, with 12 bases between. CDR1 and CDR2 from the germline V gene are SGHVS and FNYEAQ. The CDR3 DNA follows: TGTGCCAGCAGCTCTGGATGGAGCAACGAGCAGTACTTC. Translating gives CASSSGWSNEQYF. Looking up the rest from reference TRBV7-6 and TRBJ2-7 gives the full variable domain: GAGVSQSPRYKVTKRGQDVALRCDPISGHVSLYWYRQALGQGPEFLTYFNYEAQQDKSGLPNDRFSAERPEGSISTLTIQRTEQRDSAMYRCASSSGWSNEQYFGPGTRLTVT.

The chain joins TRBV10-3 to TRBJ2-2; 9 bases are shared with TRBD1. Germline lookup yields CDR1 ENHRY and CDR2 SYGVKD. The CDR3 length is 17 residues. With V trimmed by 3 bases and J by 6 bases, 11 bases remained unmatched. CDR3 region: CAISEQSGTGWAGELFF. The CDR3 bases are TGTGCCATCAGTGAACAATCCGGGACAGGGTGGGCCGGGGAGCTGTTTTTT.

The chain uses TRBV4-2 and TRBJ2-7, with 7 bases that match TRBD1. Germline lookup yields CDR1 LGHNA and CDR2 YNFKEQ. The CDR3 spans 15 residues. With 4 bases clipped from V and 3 bases from J, the junction kept 9 bases outside the gene matches. The CDR3 reads CASSRQTGPIYEQYF. CDR3 sequence (DNA): TGTGCCAGCAGCCGACAGACAGGGCCTATCTACGAGCAGTACTTC.

The chain has TRBV4-2 and TRBJ1-4; D uncertain. The CDR3 covers 14 residues. The germline gives CDR1 LGHNA, CDR2 YNFKEQ. Trimming cost V 5 bases and J 4 bases, with 11 bases left between them. The CDR3: CASSSSGINEKLFF. CDR3 nucleotide sequence: TGTGCCAGCAGCTCTTCCGGGATTAATGAAAAACTGTTTTTT.

This clone was found once. The J gene is TRBJ1-2, the V gene TRBV29-1; D possibly corresponds to TRBD1 (5 bases). Germline CDR1 SQVTM, CDR2 ANQGSEA. Trimming shortened V by 7 bases and J by 0 bases, and 9 bases separated the two germline ends. This CDR3 spans 12 amino acids. CDR3 bases: TGCAGCGCTACAGGTCCTAACTATGGCTACACCTTC. This sequence encodes CSATGPNYGYTF.

This clone was recorded once. The chain is built from TRBV9 and TRBJ2-5; D is possibly TRBD1 (5 bases). CDR3 size: 15 residues. The V end lost 3 bases, the J end lost 0 bases, and 12 bases lay between the germline ends. The V gene's germline CDR1 is SGDLS and CDR2 YYNGEE. The CDR3 DNA is TGTGCCAGCAGCGCCCTACAGGAGAACCAAGAGACCCAGTACTTC. Encoded protein: CASSALQENQETQYF.

The V gene is TRBV5-1, the J gene TRBJ2-7; D perhaps matches TRBD1 (5 bases). Germline lookup yields CDR1 SGHRS and CDR2 YFSETQ. Between the trimmed V and J ends, which lost 5 bases and 3 bases, there was a span of 9 bases. CDR3 size: 12 residues. The CDR3, as DNA: TGCGCCAGCAGGGCTACAGGCTACGAGCAGTACTTC. Amino acid sequence: CASRATGYEQYF.

CDR3 amino acids: CASSYSSGTAGQFF. The CDR3 region has the DNA TGTGCCAGCAGTTACTCATCAGGGACAGCGGGGCAGTTCTTC. The rearrangement joins TRBV6-5 to TRBJ2-1; tentative D call: TRBD1 (7 bases). This CDR3 contains 14 residues. Trimming removed 0 bases from V and 12 bases from J, with 15 bases in between. Germline CDR1 is MNHEY and CDR2 is SVGAGI.

This chain uses TRBV5-3 with TRBJ1-5, with 7 bases matching TRBD1. Being an ORF, TRBV5-3 has a function that is uncertain. V lost 0 bases, J lost 5 bases, and 2 bases stayed unmatched. The CDR3 runs 14 residues. CDR3 in amino acids: CARSLGQGHQPQHF. DNA for the CDR3: TGTGCCAGAAGCTTGGGACAGGGACATCAGCCCCAGCATTTT.

This chain joins TRBV7-8 and TRBJ2-4, with TRBD2 matching over 10 bases. The CDR3 loop spans 17 amino acids. Germline V gene data show CDR1 as SGHVS and CDR2 as FQNEAQ. V was pared by 2 bases and J by 6 bases, with 10 bases of the junction left unmatched. The CDR3 here is CASSLNLATSGSNIQYF. CDR3 nucleotide sequence: TGTGCCAGCAGCTTAAACCTGGCGACTAGCGGGTCAAACATTCAGTACTTC.

This clone was recorded once. The genes are TRBV7-8 and TRBJ2-7, with 9 bases identical to TRBD1. The CDR3 is 14 residues long. CDR1 is SGHVS and CDR2 is FQNEAQ in the germline V gene. V lost 5 bases, J lost 3 bases, and 5 bases stayed unmatched. Here the CDR3 reads CASSLRQGDYEQYF. CDR3 bases: TGTGCCAGCAGCCTAAGACAGGGGGACTACGAGCAGTACTTC.